The next 32 T cell receptor beta chains were all read from a single sample in a study of T cells in Graves' hyperthyroidism and ophthalmopathy. Researchers took RNA transcripts and amplified the TCR beta CDR3 regions from them. In the first-round RT-PCR of the TCR CDR3, the HTBI primer set was used. Via MiXCR, TCRdb re-called the multiplex PCR reads, giving one row per CDR3 protein. The table has about 400,000 distinct CDR3 sequences, under 15% seen once. Specimen: blood. The source is a young woman with Graves' hyperthyroidism.

The sample holds many counts of this clonotype. The chain employs TRBV7-9 and TRBJ2-5, with TRBD2 identical over 9 bases. V shed 4 bases, J shed 4 bases, and the junction held 19 bases outside the gene matches. The germline CDR1 and CDR2 sequences are SEHNR and FQNEAQ (reference sequence). The CDR3 consists of 19 residues. The CDR3 loop is CASSYNGLRVAGEAETQYF. Written as DNA, the CDR3 is TGTGCCAGCAGCTACAATGGATTGCGAGTAGCGGGAGAGGCAGAGACCCAGTACTTC.

This clonotype was detected only a few times. The chain has TRBV10-3 and TRBJ2-7; 7 bases agree with TRBD2. The germline V gene encodes CDR1 ENHRY and CDR2 SYGVKD. The V segment lost 2 bases and the J segment 5 bases; nucleotides outside the gene matches: 6. CDR3 length: 14 amino acids. CDR3 in amino acids: CAISENAGVHEQYF. In nucleotides, the CDR3 is TGTGCCATCAGTGAGAACGCGGGAGTACACGAGCAGTACTTC.

The chain couples TRBV5-1 to TRBJ1-1; 11 nucleotides match TRBD1. Germline V gives CDR1 SGHRS, CDR2 YFSETQ. CDR3 length: 16 amino acids. V lost 5 bases and J lost 4; bases outside the gene matches: 10. The CDR3: CASRAGTGGAATEAFF. The CDR3 DNA reads as TGCGCCAGCAGGGCCGGGACAGGGGGGGCAGCCACTGAAGCTTTCTTT. Full variable domain (outside the CDR3, taken from reference TRBV5-1 and TRBJ1-1): KAGVTQTPRYLIKTRGQQVTLSCSPISGHRSVSWYQQTPGQGLQFLFEYFSETQRNKGNFPGRFSGRQFSNSRSEMNVSTLELGDSALYLCASRAGTGGAATEAFFGQGTRLTVV.

This clonotype occurred a few times. V is TRBV10-3 and J is TRBJ2-5; no reliable D call. CDR1 and CDR2 from the germline V gene are ENHRY and SYGVKD. The CDR3 runs 13 residues. V shed 0 bases and J shed 4 bases, with 6 bases lying between them. CDR3 residues: CAISESMVETQYF. The CDR3 nucleotides are TGTGCCATCAGTGAGTCGATGGTAGAGACCCAGTACTTC.

The chain uses TRBV7-8 and TRBJ2-3; 8 bases match TRBD2. Losses at the gene ends were 2 bases for V and 4 bases for J; bases not matched to a gene: 8. Germline CDR1 is SGHVS and CDR2 is FQNEAQ. There are 16 residues in the CDR3. The CDR3: CASSLSPGGPPDTQYF. The DNA of the CDR3 is TGTGCCAGCAGCTTAAGTCCGGGAGGGCCTCCAGATACGCAGTATTTT.

This clonotype was counted only a few times. This chain joins TRBV10-3 and TRBJ1-5; D gene unclear. V was clipped by 8 bases and J by 0 bases, with 8 bases between them. The germline CDR1 and CDR2 sequences are ENHRY and SYGVKD. The CDR3 totals 13 residues. The CDR3 sequence is CAIARASNQPQHF. The CDR3 DNA follows: TGTGCCATCGCGAGGGCTAGCAATCAGCCCCAGCATTTT.

The chain couples TRBV6-5 to TRBJ1-6; 7 nucleotides align to TRBD1. This CDR3 region has 14 residues. V was pared by 2 bases and J by 8 bases, with 3 bases of the junction left unmatched. The V gene's germline CDR1 is MNHEY and CDR2 SVGAGI. For the CDR3, the DNA is TGTGCCAGCAGTTACGACAGGGAATATTCACCCCTCCACTTT. It specifies CASSYDREYSPLHF.

This clonotype has a count of ten or more. The CDR3 loop reads CSVRRGLGGGQETQYF. In DNA form, the CDR3 reads TGCAGTGTTAGGCGCGGCTTGGGTGGGGGGCAAGAGACCCAGTACTTC. The rearrangement links TRBV20-1 to TRBJ2-5, with D possibly matching TRBD2 (6 bases). Germline CDR1 DFQATT, CDR2 SNEGSKA (reference sequence). CDR3 length equals 16 residues. The V end was cut by 7 bases, the J end by 2 bases, with 23 bases between.

The V gene is TRBV28, the J gene TRBJ2-6; the D gene could be TRBD1 or TRBD2 (5 bases each). The CDR3 consists of 19 residues. Germline loops: CDR1 MDHEN, CDR2 SYDVKM. V gave up 6 bases and J gave up 0 bases, with 21 bases separating them. The CDR3 sequence is CASSLVSLGVGSGANVLTF. CDR3 sequence (DNA): TGTGCCAGCAGCCTGGTCAGTTTGGGGGTCGGCTCTGGGGCCAACGTCCTGACTTTC.

The rearrangement links TRBV6-2 or TRBV6-3 to TRBJ2-3; D is unclear. Trimming pared 5 bases from V and 5 bases from J, leaving 14 bases between. Germline lookup yields CDR1 MNHEY and CDR2 SVGEGT. This CDR3 region has 14 residues. This chain's CDR3 is CASSPTQVKDTQYF. The CDR3 DNA sequence: TGTGCCAGCAGTCCTACTCAGGTCAAAGATACGCAGTATTTT.

This clonotype was recorded many times. This rearrangement joins TRBV12-3 or TRBV12-4 to TRBJ1-2; D may be TRBD1 (5 bases). This CDR3 spans 12 amino acids. Trimming shortened V by 1 base and J by 8 bases, and 8 bases separated the two germline ends. CDR3 residues: CASSLVTGGYTF. DNA of the CDR3: TGTGCCAGCAGTTTAGTAACAGGAGGCTACACCTTC.

Only a few counts were recorded for this clonotype. This sequence joins TRBV7-8 and TRBJ1-5; D unclear. The CDR3 length is 15 residues. Trimming stripped 2 bases from V and 2 bases from J, with 10 bases between. Germline V gene lookup returns CDR1 SGHVS and CDR2 FQNEAQ. The CDR3 sequence is CASSLSIVGNQPQHF. The CDR3, as DNA: TGTGCCAGCAGCTTATCGATAGTAGGCAATCAGCCCCAGCATTTT.

In the case of this clonotype: The junction shows a germline mismatch at one end, possibly a read error. The chain is built from TRBV3-1 and TRBJ1-5; unclear D gene. CDR1 LGHDT and CDR2 YNNKEL come from the germline V gene (reference sequence). The CDR3 extends over 15 amino acids. CDR3 amino acids: CASSQEGKHNRPQHF. The CDR3 nucleotides read TGTGCCAGCAGCCAAGAGGGGAAACACAATCGGCCCCAGCATTTT. Combining the CDR3 with reference TRBV3-1 and TRBJ1-5 gives the whole variable domain DTAVSQTPKYLVTQMGNDKSIKCEQNLGHDTMYWYKQDSKKFLKIMFSYNNKELIINETVPNRFSPKSPDKAHLNLHINSLELGDSAVYFCASSQEGKHNRPQHFGDGTRLSIL.

This clonotype was observed a handful of times. The chain recombines TRBV19 with TRBJ1-2; D unclear. Germline CDR1 reads LNHDA; CDR2 reads SQIVND (reference sequence). The CDR3 spans 14 residues. Deletions cut 5 bases from V and 4 bases from J, with 14 bases between. The CDR3 DNA reads TGTGCCAGTAGTCGAAACCTAGACGGCTATGGCTACACCTTC. Translation gives CASSRNLDGYGYTF.

Notes on this clonotype: A much larger clone lies a single base off, so this may be a read error. V and J are TRBV10-3 and TRBJ1-1; D is ambiguous. The CDR3 totals 15 residues. Germline CDR1 ENHRY, CDR2 SYGVKD. CDR3 residues: CAISESAEGGTEALF. CDR3 nucleotides: TGTGCCATCAGTGAGTCTGCAGAAGGAGGCACTGAAGCTCTCTTT.

V usage is TRBV9 and J usage is TRBJ2-7, with 11 bases identical to TRBD1. The CDR3 spans 15 residues. J gave up 4 bases and V 3 bases, and 6 bases lay outside the gene matches. Per germline, CDR1 SGDLS and CDR2 YYNGEE. The CDR3 DNA is TGTGCCAGCAGCGCCGGACAGGGGGCGGTTTACGAGCAGTACTTC. Translation gives CASSAGQGAVYEQYF.

The chain employs TRBV3-1 and TRBJ1-1, with D possibly matching TRBD1 (5 bases). Germline V gives CDR1 LGHDT, CDR2 YNNKEL (reference sequence). V lost 3 bases to trimming and J lost 6 bases, with 11 bases between them. This CDR3 is 13 amino acids long. In DNA form, the CDR3 reads TGTGCCAGCAGCCATGCAGGGTCAGCTGAAGCTTTCTTT. Amino acids: CASSHAGSAEAFF.

This clonotype was counted many times. J is TRBJ1-5 and V is TRBV20-1; D possibly corresponds to TRBD1 (5 bases). Between the trimmed V and J ends, which lost 6 bases and 0 bases, there was a span of 15 bases. Looked up from germline, CDR1 is DFQATT and CDR2 is SNEGSKA (reference sequence). The CDR3 spans 15 residues. CDR3 sequence (DNA): TGCAGTGCCCGGACACGGATCTATAGCAATCAGCCCCAGCATTTT. Protein product: CSARTRIYSNQPQHF.

About this clonotype itself: One base away lies a much larger clone, so this may be a sequencing read error. This chain links TRBV12-3 or TRBV12-4 with TRBJ2-7; D is unclear. The V and J ends lost 4 bases and 3 bases respectively, with 7 bases between them. The CDR3 extends over 12 amino acids. CDR3 in DNA: TGTGCCAGCAGTTCTACACACTACGAGCAGTACTTC. This codes for CASSSTHYEQYF.

There are many counts of this clonotype. The chain carries TRBV7-8 and TRBJ2-3; 9 nucleotides align to TRBD2. Germline trimming cut 1 base from V and 3 bases from J; bases unmatched to any gene: 8. Germline lookup yields CDR1 SGHVS and CDR2 FQNEAQ. This CDR3 has 17 amino acids. As DNA, the CDR3 is TGTGCCAGCAGCTTAGGGGCTAGCGGGGAGGGTACAGATACGCAGTATTTT. As protein: CASSLGASGEGTDTQYF.

This clonotype was recorded many times. This chain joins TRBV7-3 and TRBJ1-2; possible D gene TRBD1, 6 bases. Between the trimmed V and J ends, which lost 3 bases and 7 bases, there was a span of 12 bases. This CDR3 has 13 amino acids. Germline assignment: CDR1 SGHTA and CDR2 FQGTGA. CDR3: CASSFRGGGGYTF. In DNA, the CDR3 is TGTGCCAGCAGCTTCCGTGGGGGCGGTGGCTACACCTTC.

This clonotype has just a few counts. The chain uses TRBV6-2 or TRBV6-3 and TRBJ1-5; D perhaps matches TRBD1 (5 bases). CDR3 length equals 16 residues. Germline V lookup: CDR1 MNHEY, CDR2 SVGEGT. Trimming cost V 7 bases and J 1 base, with 17 bases left between them. CDR3 nucleotides: TGTGCCAGCAACGGGGCCCGGGGAGGGAGCAATCAGCCCCAGCATTTT. Protein product: CASNGARGGSNQPQHF.

This clonotype came up many times. The rearrangement links TRBV28 to TRBJ2-7; D perhaps matches TRBD1 (6 bases). The CDR3 sequence is 19 residues long. Trimming removed 4 bases at V and 3 bases at J, with 28 bases between. The germline V gene has CDR1 MDHEN and CDR2 SYDVKM. Written as DNA, the CDR3 is TGTGCCAGCAGTTACCCACTACCGGGACATCGGATGCCCCTCTACGAGCAGTACTTC. It yields the protein CASSYPLPGHRMPLYEQYF. Combining the CDR3 with reference TRBV28 and TRBJ2-7 gives the whole variable domain DVKVTQSSRYLVKRTGEKVFLECVQDMDHENMFWYRQDPGLGLRLIYFSYDVKMKEKGDIPEGYSVSREKKERFSLILESASTNQTSMYLCASSYPLPGHRMPLYEQYFGPGTRLTVT.

The table lists this clonotype with many counts. This rearrangement joins TRBV5-1 to TRBJ1-1; D ambiguous. Per germline, CDR1 SGHRS and CDR2 YFSETQ. CDR3 length: 13 amino acids. Deletions cut 4 bases from V and 8 bases from J, with 15 bases between. This CDR3 reads CASSQPNREEAFF. As DNA, the CDR3 is TGCGCCAGCAGCCAACCTAACCGGGAAGAAGCTTTCTTT.

Many counts were recorded for this clonotype. J is TRBJ1-1 and V is TRBV5-1; 9 nucleotides match TRBD1. V lost 4 bases and J lost 3; bases outside the gene matches: 1. Germline-derived CDR1 and CDR2 are SGHRS and YFSETQ. The CDR3 contains 13 residues. The CDR3 DNA reads TGCGCCAGCAGCAACAGGGGGCACACTGAAGCTTTCTTT. Residues: CASSNRGHTEAFF.

The table lists this clonotype with many counts. The chain combines TRBV7-2 with TRBJ2-5, with 7 bases lining up with TRBD2. The CDR3 runs 15 residues. The J segment lost 4 bases and the V segment lost 5 bases, leaving 10 bases of the junction unmatched. CDR1 and CDR2 (germline): SGHTA, FQGNSA. The CDR3 spells CASSQSRDYGETQYF. In nucleotides, the CDR3 is TGTGCCAGCAGCCAGTCCCGGGACTACGGAGAGACCCAGTACTTC.

This clonotype was seen many times. V gene TRBV6-2 or TRBV6-3 combines with J gene TRBJ2-3; possible D gene TRBD2, 6 bases. The CDR3 runs 15 residues. Germline assignment: CDR1 MNHEY and CDR2 SVGEGT. V lost 7 bases and J 2 bases, leaving 16 bases between the germline ends. The CDR3 here is CASKTGTAYTDTQYF. Here the CDR3 DNA reads TGTGCCAGCAAGACTGGGACTGCTTACACAGATACGCAGTATTTT.

This clonotype was counted many times. The chain has TRBV30 and TRBJ1-5; D possibly corresponds to TRBD1 (5 bases). Germline CDR1 and CDR2: GTSNPN and SVGIG (reference sequence). V dropped 1 base and J dropped 1 base, with 11 bases sitting between them. The CDR3 is 15 residues long. The CDR3 DNA follows: TGTGCCTGGAGTGAGAGGGGCCTAAGCAATCAGCCCCAGCATTTT. This translates into CAWSERGLSNQPQHF.

J is TRBJ2-3 and V is TRBV6-5; TRBD2 agrees at 8 bases. The CDR3 consists of 16 residues. Unmatched junction bases numbered 8, after V lost 2 bases and J lost 4 bases. The V gene's germline CDR1 is MNHEY and CDR2 SVGAGI. The chain's CDR3 is CASSYIAGSGADTQYF. For the CDR3, the DNA is TGTGCCAGCAGTTACATAGCGGGGTCAGGCGCAGATACGCAGTATTTT.

The chain is built from TRBV2 and TRBJ2-3; 9 bases agree with TRBD2. The J segment lost 5 bases and the V segment lost 8 bases, leaving 8 bases of the junction unmatched. This CDR3 is built from 14 residues. The germline V gene encodes CDR1 SNHLY and CDR2 FYNNEI. The DNA for the CDR3 is TGTGCCAGCGTCCCGACTAGCGGCGGAGATACGCAGTATTTT. Protein: CASVPTSGGDTQYF.

In this sample, this clonotype turned up many times. The V and J genes are TRBV7-8 and TRBJ2-2; the D is unclear. The CDR3 is 12 residues long. Trimming left V 2 bases short and J 6 bases short, with 4 bases between. Germline V gene lookup returns CDR1 SGHVS and CDR2 FQNEAQ. CDR3 sequence reads: CASSLRAGELFF. The CDR3 DNA follows: TGTGCCAGCAGCTTACGAGCCGGGGAGCTGTTTTTT.

This clonotype was counted at least ten times. The genes are TRBV5-1 and TRBJ2-1; D possibly corresponds to TRBD2 (5 bases). Trimming took off 7 bases at V and 7 bases at J, with 27 bases between the two ends. Germline CDR1 SGHRS, CDR2 YFSETQ. The CDR3 is made up of 17 amino acids. The CDR3 loop is CASSFPLQTIGRNEQFF. The CDR3, as DNA: TGCGCCAGCTCGTTCCCACTCCAGACTATCGGTCGGAATGAGCAGTTCTTC.